This T cell receptor beta chain was obtained from a study of blood T cell repertoires in COVID-19. In the study overall: The United States, Italy and Spain provided the acute and convalescent COVID-19 samples. PBMCs, B-cell-depleted T cells, or T cells provided the cDNA or gDNA that made up the material.

Original processing methods: The authors estimated nucleated cell counts from reference gene primer amplification. TCRdb's copy holds only in-frame clones and misses some; the assay was immunoSEQ multiplex PCR. V and J calls and clone size are as listed in that table; D and trimming were resolved from the DNA. Altogether about 140,000 clones are present, 79% being singletons, with the ten largest covering approximately 3.6%. This CDR3 has 14 residues. Trimming removed 0 bases at V and 1 base at J, with 7 bases between. Germline CDR1 SGHRS, CDR2 YFSETQ. Input material: peripheral blood. The receptor was isolated from a man aged 60 to 69 with acute or convalescent COVID-19. The V gene is TRBV5-1, the J gene TRBJ2-5, with D unresolved. CDR3 residues: CASSLAEVQETQYF. In DNA form, the CDR3 reads TGCGCCAGCAGCTTGGCCGAGGTCCAAGAGACCCAGTACTTC.